This T cell receptor beta chain was captured in a study of blood T cell repertoires in COVID-19. Study overall: Acute and convalescent COVID-19 specimens originated in the United States, Italy and Spain. PBMCs, B-cell-depleted T cells, or T cells provided the cDNA or gDNA that made up the material.

The CDR3 sequence is 13 residues long. J gave up 8 bases and V 5 bases, and 4 bases lay outside the gene matches. Here immunoSEQ multiplex PCR was the method, and the copy in TCRdb shows in-frame clones only, minus some. The sample holds 80,000 or so clones, 75% to 85% seen once. This clonotype was obtained from a woman aged 70-85 years with acute or convalescent COVID-19. V is TRBV12-3 or TRBV12-4 and J is TRBJ2-1; 9 nucleotides align to TRBD1. Material: peripheral blood. CDR3 sequence: CASSRDRAYEQFF. In DNA, the CDR3 is TGTGCCAGCAGTAGGGACAGGGCGTATGAGCAGTTCTTC.